The source of this TCR beta chain is a study of T cells in Graves' hyperthyroidism and ophthalmopathy. Whole-study results and caveats: In the analysis, a 13 V-J model separated ophthalmopathy from stable hyperthyroidism.

This clonotype was observed at least ten times. Its target is unknown. The source material, RNA transcripts, was used to amplify TCR beta CDR3 regions. Primed by the HTBI set, a first-round RT-PCR was run on the TCR CDR3. TCRdb redid the calling of the multiplex PCR reads with MiXCR, one entry per CDR3 protein. The sample has about 160,000 distinct CDR3 sequences, about 9.4% seen once. Sequencing used blood. The TCR originated in a young woman with Graves' hyperthyroidism that later progressed to Graves' ophthalmopathy.

Here the CDR3 DNA reads TGTGCCAGCACGCTAACTTCTGGGGACAATGAGCAGTTCTTC. This sequence encodes CASTLTSGDNEQFF. This chain connects TRBV7-3 to TRBJ2-1; no clear D gene. V lost 7 bases to trimming and J lost 5 bases, with 15 bases between them. The CDR3 length is 14 residues. The V gene's germline CDR1 is SGHTA and CDR2 FQGTGA. Variable domain in full (rest from reference TRBV7-3 and TRBJ2-1): GAGVSQTPSNKVTEKGKYVELRCDPISGHTALYWYRQSLGQGPEFLIYFQGTGAADDSGLPNDRFFAVRPEGSVSTLKIQRTERGDSAVYLCASTLTSGDNEQFFGPGTRLTVL.